Listed below are T cell receptor beta chains from one sample, sequenced in a study of cytomegalovirus exposure and HLA in healthy donors. Sequencing used immunoSEQ multiplex PCR; TCRdb keeps in-frame clones, though not all of them. The sample includes some 130,000 clones, around 80% of them seen just once. Sequencing was done on a sample of PBMCs. Source of these receptors: a young man in good health and CMV-seropositive. The CDR3 runs from the conserved cysteine through the conserved F or W. Fields, in order: V gene, D gene, J gene, clone size, CDR3 DNA, CDR3 protein. A D gene is named only where the DNA matches it firmly. The size field is filled for only some rows; it gives once, few, many or a size class.

v_call: TRBV7-6
d_call: .
j_call: TRBJ2-1
clone_size: few
cdr3_nt: TGTGCCAGCAGCTTAGCCAGATACAATGAGCAGTTCTTC
cdr3_aa: CASSLARYNEQFF

v_call: TRBV5-1
d_call: TRBD1
j_call: TRBJ1-1
clone_size: few
cdr3_nt: TGCGCCAGCAGCCCTTCCGGACAGGGTCATAGTGAAGCTTTCTTT
cdr3_aa: CASSPSGQGHSEAFF

v_call: TRBV19
d_call: .
j_call: TRBJ2-7
clone_size: .
cdr3_nt: TGTGCCAGTAGTCAGCCGGGACTTAGCTCCTACGAGCAGTACTTC
cdr3_aa: CASSQPGLSSYEQYF

v_call: TRBV6-6
d_call: .
j_call: TRBJ2-2
clone_size: .
cdr3_nt: TGTGCCAGCAGTCCTGATAGCACCGGGGAGCTGTTTTTT
cdr3_aa: CASSPDSTGELFF

v_call: TRBV6-6
d_call: TRBD1
j_call: TRBJ2-7
clone_size: .
cdr3_nt: TGTGCCAGCAGTTACAGGGGGACAGCTACCTACGAGCAGTACTTC
cdr3_aa: CASSYRGTATYEQYF

v_call: TRBV6-1
d_call: TRBD2
j_call: TRBJ2-7
clone_size: .
cdr3_nt: TGTGCCAGCAGTTTGGGGGGGGTTCCCTACGAGCAGTACTTC
cdr3_aa: CASSLGGVPYEQYF

v_call: TRBV27
d_call: TRBD2
j_call: TRBJ2-1
clone_size: .
cdr3_nt: TGTGCCAGCAGTTTAATGGGGCCGACTAGCGGGGATAATGAGCAGTTCTTC
cdr3_aa: CASSLMGPTSGDNEQFF

v_call: TRBV6-1
d_call: .
j_call: TRBJ2-5
clone_size: .
cdr3_nt: TGTGCCCACCGGGGGGCTGGGGAGACCCAGTACTTC
cdr3_aa: CAHRGAGETQYF

v_call: TRBV4-2
d_call: TRBD2
j_call: TRBJ2-1
clone_size: .
cdr3_nt: TGTGCCAGCAGCCAAGCACTTAGCGGGGGTATGCACTATGAGCAGTTCTTC
cdr3_aa: CASSQALSGGMHYEQFF

v_call: TRBV7-3
d_call: .
j_call: TRBJ1-2
clone_size: .
cdr3_nt: TGTGCCAGCAGCCTACATAAGGGGTACTATGGCTACACCTTC
cdr3_aa: CASSLHKGYYGYTF

v_call: TRBV11-3
d_call: TRBD2
j_call: TRBJ2-2
clone_size: once
cdr3_nt: TGTGCCAGCAGCCCCCGAGCGGGGGACACCGGGGAGCTGTTTTTT
cdr3_aa: CASSPRAGDTGELFF

v_call: TRBV11-2
d_call: TRBD1
j_call: TRBJ1-1
clone_size: .
cdr3_nt: TGTGCCAGCACATTGGCAGGGGGCCTGGGCACTGAAGCTTTCTTT
cdr3_aa: CASTLAGGLGTEAFF

v_call: TRBV19
d_call: .
j_call: TRBJ1-2
clone_size: once
cdr3_nt: TGTGCCAGTAGACTATCTTACAACTATGGCTACACCTTC
cdr3_aa: CASRLSYNYGYTF

v_call: TRBV23-1
d_call: TRBD1
j_call: TRBJ1-4
clone_size: .
cdr3_nt: TGCGCCAGCAGTCAACGGGACAGCACTAATGAAAAACTGTTTTTT
cdr3_aa: CASSQRDSTNEKLFF

v_call: TRBV6-6
d_call: .
j_call: TRBJ2-7
clone_size: .
cdr3_nt: TGTGCCAGCAGTTCCAAAGCTAAGGGGGATCTCTACGAGCAGTACTTC
cdr3_aa: CASSSKAKGDLYEQYF

v_call: TRBV27
d_call: TRBD1
j_call: TRBJ2-7
clone_size: .
cdr3_nt: TGTGCCAGCAGAAAGCTACGGACAGGGGTAGAATACGAGCAGTACTTC
cdr3_aa: CASRKLRTGVEYEQYF

v_call: TRBV10-3
d_call: .
j_call: TRBJ2-6
clone_size: .
cdr3_nt: TGTGCCATCAGTGACTCAGGGATCGGGGCCAACGTCCTGACTTTC
cdr3_aa: CAISDSGIGANVLTF

v_call: TRBV19
d_call: TRBD1
j_call: TRBJ1-1
clone_size: .
cdr3_nt: TGTGCCAGTAGTACCCCCACAGGGGGTTTCACTGAAGCTTTCTTT
cdr3_aa: CASSTPTGGFTEAFF

v_call: TRBV12-5
d_call: .
j_call: TRBJ2-7
clone_size: .
cdr3_nt: TGTGCTAGTGGTTTAGGGGGAACCGCCTACGAGCAGTACTTC
cdr3_aa: CASGLGGTAYEQYF

v_call: TRBV5-1
d_call: .
j_call: TRBJ2-7
clone_size: .
cdr3_nt: TGCGCCAGCAGCTTGGGAGGGGGAGTCTACGAGCAGTACTTC
cdr3_aa: CASSLGGGVYEQYF

v_call: TRBV27
d_call: TRBD1
j_call: TRBJ2-7
clone_size: .
cdr3_nt: TGTGCCAGCAGTTTCGGGACAGGGGTAGGCGAGCAGTACTTC
cdr3_aa: CASSFGTGVGEQYF

v_call: TRBV15
d_call: .
j_call: TRBJ1-1
clone_size: .
cdr3_nt: TGTGCCACCAGCAGAGGTTCGACAGGCATGAACACTGAAGCTTTCTTT
cdr3_aa: CATSRGSTGMNTEAFF

v_call: TRBV27
d_call: .
j_call: TRBJ1-4
clone_size: .
cdr3_nt: TGTGCCAGCAGGACAGGTAGTGAAAAACTGTTTTTT
cdr3_aa: CASRTGSEKLFF

v_call: TRBV2
d_call: .
j_call: TRBJ2-2
clone_size: .
cdr3_nt: TGTGCCAGCAGTGAAAGGGGGAACACCGGGGAGCTGTTTTTT
cdr3_aa: CASSERGNTGELFF

v_call: TRBV18
d_call: .
j_call: TRBJ1-2
clone_size: .
cdr3_nt: TGTGCCAGCTCACCCCAATCAGGGGATGGCTACACCTTC
cdr3_aa: CASSPQSGDGYTF

v_call: TRBV6-1
d_call: .
j_call: TRBJ2-3
clone_size: .
cdr3_nt: TGTGCCAGCAGGAAGGCCCAGGTAGATACGCAGTATTTT
cdr3_aa: CASRKAQVDTQYF

v_call: TRBV6-5
d_call: TRBD1
j_call: TRBJ1-5
clone_size: .
cdr3_nt: TGTGCCAGCAGAGGGCTGGGACAGGGGGATCAGCCCCAGCATTTT
cdr3_aa: CASRGLGQGDQPQHF

v_call: TRBV5-4
d_call: .
j_call: TRBJ1-1
clone_size: once
cdr3_nt: TGTGCCAGCAGCTTGGAGCCCAGGGGAAGCACTGAAGCTTTCTTT
cdr3_aa: CASSLEPRGSTEAFF

v_call: TRBV6-1
d_call: TRBD1
j_call: TRBJ1-5
clone_size: .
cdr3_nt: TGTGCCAGCAGTTCCTTGGACAGGGGGGGCCCCCAGCATTTT
cdr3_aa: CASSSLDRGGPQHF

v_call: TRBV5-4
d_call: .
j_call: TRBJ1-2
clone_size: .
cdr3_nt: TGTGCCAGCAGCTTCTTCCAGGGGTACTATGGCTACACCTTC
cdr3_aa: CASSFFQGYYGYTF

v_call: TRBV25-1
d_call: TRBD1
j_call: TRBJ2-6
clone_size: .
cdr3_nt: TGTGCCAGCAGTGTTGGGACAGGGGACTCAGCTGGGGCCAACGTCCTGACTTTC
cdr3_aa: CASSVGTGDSAGANVLTF

v_call: TRBV6-1
d_call: .
j_call: TRBJ1-2
clone_size: once
cdr3_nt: TGTGCCAGCAGTGCTGGACAGACCGATTATGGCTACACCTTC
cdr3_aa: CASSAGQTDYGYTF

v_call: TRBV19
d_call: TRBD1
j_call: TRBJ2-7
clone_size: .
cdr3_nt: TGTGCCAGTAGTACATACAGGGGCACCTACGAGCAGTACTTC
cdr3_aa: CASSTYRGTYEQYF

v_call: TRBV5-1
d_call: .
j_call: TRBJ2-1
clone_size: .
cdr3_nt: TGCGCCAGCAGCCCCGCTCTTAGCGTCTCCTACAATGAGCAGTTCTTC
cdr3_aa: CASSPALSVSYNEQFF

v_call: TRBV27
d_call: .
j_call: TRBJ1-3
clone_size: .
cdr3_nt: TGTGCCACGCGCACCTACTCTGGAAACACCATATATTTT
cdr3_aa: CATRTYSGNTIYF

v_call: TRBV9
d_call: .
j_call: TRBJ2-3
clone_size: .
cdr3_nt: TGTGCCAGCAGCGTAGGGGAACTCAGCGGGAGCACAGATACGCAGTATTTT
cdr3_aa: CASSVGELSGSTDTQYF

v_call: TRBV29-1
d_call: .
j_call: TRBJ2-7
clone_size: .
cdr3_nt: TGCAGCGTAGCACAGGGCTCCTACGAGCAGTACTTC
cdr3_aa: CSVAQGSYEQYF

v_call: TRBV11-2
d_call: TRBD1
j_call: TRBJ2-5
clone_size: .
cdr3_nt: TGTGCCAGCGGGACAGGGGGAGAGACCCAGTACTTC
cdr3_aa: CASGTGGETQYF

v_call: TRBV18
d_call: TRBD1
j_call: TRBJ1-3
clone_size: once
cdr3_nt: TGTGCCAGCTCACCTCCGGGACAGGGAAACACCATATATTTT
cdr3_aa: CASSPPGQGNTIYF